The present T cell receptor beta chain was sequenced within a study of T-cell reconstitution after alpha-beta-depleted transplantation in children (dated by TCRdb to about 2016). For context, the study as a whole: T-cell immune reconstitution after TCRalphabeta/CD19-depleted allogeneic hematopoietic cell transplantation in children was quantitatively tracked in the study by means of TCR repertoire profiling.

The CDR3 measures 16 amino acids from cysteine to phenylalanine. CDR3 DNA is the only sequence kept; it has 48 bases, read in frame from the first base. The V end gives up 5 bases and the J end 1 base, leaving 8 bases in the junction not matched to a gene. The CDR1 and CDR2 encoded by the germline V gene are MDHEN and SYDVKM. The method was PCR. The sample was run on an Illumina HiSeq 2500. TCR library preparation used molecular barcoding, with unique molecular identifiers applied to normalize quantification of the TCRbeta repertoire. The raw public reads went through TCRdb reprocessing: fastp at Q25, MiXCR clone calling, in-frame beta chains kept. Records with the same CDR3 protein are collapsed into one entry carrying the most frequent genes and DNA. The sample contains about 300,000 distinct CDR3 sequences, around 9.1% of them found a single time. Of the sample, 7.5% is held by the ten largest clones.

Here is what the overall study found, with its caveats: In some patients, the high TCRbeta diversity seen at day 60 was put down to recipient T cells and intrathymic progenitors that had survived conditioning. Over the following months the frequencies of hyperexpanded clones went down, and after one year T-cell counts and TCRbeta diversity were mostly credited to newly produced T cells. The apparently early recovery of alphabetaT-cell counts about two months after transplant reportedly depended on only several hundred rapidly expanded clones that came from non-depleted graft cells.

Per the publication, the treatment or condition label means: allogeneic hematopoietic cell transplantation with graft depleted of TCRalphabeta T cells and CD19 B cells. Transplant recipients were children who received TCRalphabeta/CD19-depleted allogeneic hematopoietic cell grafts. This clonotype appeared many times. Its antigen remains unidentified. No qualities accompany the bases; no much larger clone lies one base away. This chain joins TRBV28 to TRBJ2-5; a stretch of 9 junction bases matches TRBD2. This TCR was sampled from a boy in the first two years of life with acute myeloid leukemia, due to receive a stem cell transplant. The sequences come from PBMCs, collected before TCRalphabeta/CD19-depleted stem cell transplant. The DNA sequence reads TGTGCCAGCAGTCCCCTGGCTAGCGGGGTCCAAGAGACCCAGTACTTC. Translated, it reads CASSPLASGVQETQYF. With the rest looked up from the reference TRBV28 and TRBJ2-5 genes rather than sequenced, the full variable domain is DVKVTQSSRYLVKRTGEKVFLECVQDMDHENMFWYRQDPGLGLRLIYFSYDVKMKEKGDIPEGYSVSREKKERFSLILESASTNQTSMYLCASSPLASGVQETQYFGPGTRLLVL.